Below, one TCR beta chain is given with its context. The data stem from a study of shared clonotypes between healthy human individuals. Study at large: The study used three CD4 naive, three CD4 memory, two CD8 naive and one CD8 memory plate per donor.

Clones were sequenced by immunoSEQ multiplex PCR, and TCRdb holds only the in-frame ones, with some missing. The sample holds about 960,000 clones, about three quarters seen once. V lost 6 bases and J 3 bases, leaving 14 bases between the germline ends. The CDR3 runs to 14 residues. CDR1 is SNHLY and CDR2 is FYNNEI in the germline V gene. The specimen was memory CD4+ T cells sorted from blood. As to subset: CD45RA-negative fraction. The sequence was collected from a man aged 18-30 years in good health. This chain uses TRBV2 with TRBJ1-1; D may be TRBD1 (5 bases). CDR3 sequence (DNA): TGTGCCAGCAGGGCACAGAGGGGATACACTGAAGCTTTCTTT. It translates to CASRAQRGYTEAFF.